Sequencing of this T cell receptor beta chain was carried out in a study of T cells in Graves' hyperthyroidism and ophthalmopathy. Among ophthalmopathy patients, the Clinical Activity Score reached at least 3, the NOSPECS grade reached at least 4, and duration remained under 3 months. About 10 ml of fresh peripheral blood supplied the PBMCs. This clonotype turned up a few times. Its antigen is still unknown. Amplification yielded TCR beta CDR3 regions, with RNA transcripts as the source. First-round RT-PCR targeting the TCR CDR3 was performed with the HTBI primer set. One entry per CDR3 protein results from TCRdb running MiXCR on the multiplex PCR reads. The sample holds around 530,000 distinct CDR3 sequences; approximately 17% are singletons and the top ten take under 20%. Study-level points and caveats: The model's output predicted ophthalmopathy at a median of roughly seven months prior to onset. The majority of expanded thyroid clonotypes above 0.001 also appeared in blood.

Unmatched junction bases numbered 9, after V lost 4 bases and J lost 6 bases. Germline-derived CDR1 and CDR2 are SGHRS and YFSETQ. CDR3 length: 14 amino acids. Sequencing was performed on blood. The genes are TRBV5-1 and TRBJ2-7; 8 positions match TRBD1. This receptor was obtained from a woman in her late teens or twenties with Graves' ophthalmopathy. The CDR3 DNA is TGCGCCAGCAGCCTTGCGACAGGGGTCTGCGAGCAGTACTTC. It codes for CASSLATGVCEQYF.